This T cell receptor beta chain was recovered during a study of blood T cell repertoires in COVID-19. V lost 6 bases, J lost 5 bases, and 9 bases lay in between. The germline CDR1 and CDR2 sequences are KGHDR and SFDVKD. CDR3 length: 12 amino acids. Sequencing used immunoSEQ multiplex PCR; TCRdb keeps in-frame clones, though not all of them. The table lists roughly 200,000 clones, 75% to 90% of them singletons, with 8.2% in the top ten. The specimen sequenced was peripheral blood. This clonotype was obtained from a woman in her fifties or sixties with acute or convalescent COVID-19. This rearrangement joins TRBV24-1 to TRBJ1-2, with D possibly TRBD1 on 6 matching bases. The CDR3 reads CATSSQGYGYTF. The CDR3 DNA follows: TGTGCCACCAGTTCACAGGGATATGGCTACACCTTC.